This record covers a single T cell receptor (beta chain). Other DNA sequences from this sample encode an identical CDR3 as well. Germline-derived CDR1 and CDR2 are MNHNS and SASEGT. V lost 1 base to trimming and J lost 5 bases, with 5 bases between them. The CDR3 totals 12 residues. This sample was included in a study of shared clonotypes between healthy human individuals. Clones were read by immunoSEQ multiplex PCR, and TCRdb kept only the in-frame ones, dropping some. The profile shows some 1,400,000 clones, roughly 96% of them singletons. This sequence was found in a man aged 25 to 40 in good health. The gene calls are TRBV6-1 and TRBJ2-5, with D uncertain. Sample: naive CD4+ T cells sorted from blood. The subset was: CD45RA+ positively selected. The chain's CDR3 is CASSEGGETQYF. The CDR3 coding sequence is TGTGCCAGCAGTGAAGGGGGTGAGACCCAGTACTTC.